This T cell receptor beta chain was profiled in a study of CD8 T cells in ankylosing spondylitis. Study-level points and caveats: Earlier studies detected some motif variants in reactive arthritis synovial fluid and blood.

TCRdb re-called the 5' RACE reads through MiXCR, storing one row per CDR3 protein. This repertoire shows 200,000 to 300,000 distinct CDR3 sequences, around 9.1% found once; its top ten account for 6.5% to 7%. On this clonotype itself: Its antigen is unidentified.

Specimen: blood, either unsorted or a sorted T cell fraction (not recorded which). This sequence was found in a male donor with ankylosing spondylitis or in good health (not recorded which).

The CDR3 sequence is CASSQGHSNSNQPQHF. CDR3 nucleotides: TGCGCCAGCAGCCAGGGACACTCAAATAGCAATCAGCCCCAGCATTTT. The chain carries TRBV4-3 and TRBJ1-5, with TRBD1 as a possible D gene (6 bases). CDR3 length: 16 residues. Germline V gives CDR1 LGHNA, CDR2 YSLEER. V was pared by 3 bases and J by 0 bases, with 12 bases between.